The entry below gives a single TCR beta chain sequence along with its context. This record belongs to a study of OX40 agonist ivuxolimab in advanced cancers. Generated by immunoSEQ multiplex PCR, the TCRdb table keeps only in-frame clones and is missing some. The sample includes 77,000 or so clones, around 92% of them seen just once. Germline CDR1 and CDR2: MRHNA and SNTAGT. J gave up 0 bases and V 6 bases, and 5 bases lay outside the gene matches. CDR3 length: 16 residues. The sequence came from an adult with an advanced solid tumor such as melanoma, head and neck, liver or kidney cancer. Sample: CD4+ or CD8+ T cells sorted from blood, taken in a trial of the OX40 agonist ivuxolimab. This rearrangement joins TRBV6-4 to TRBJ2-3; 11 positions match TRBD2. The CDR3 loop is CASSAGLAGSTDTQYF. CDR3 bases: TGTGCCAGCAGCGCCGGACTAGCGGGTAGCACAGATACGCAGTATTTT.